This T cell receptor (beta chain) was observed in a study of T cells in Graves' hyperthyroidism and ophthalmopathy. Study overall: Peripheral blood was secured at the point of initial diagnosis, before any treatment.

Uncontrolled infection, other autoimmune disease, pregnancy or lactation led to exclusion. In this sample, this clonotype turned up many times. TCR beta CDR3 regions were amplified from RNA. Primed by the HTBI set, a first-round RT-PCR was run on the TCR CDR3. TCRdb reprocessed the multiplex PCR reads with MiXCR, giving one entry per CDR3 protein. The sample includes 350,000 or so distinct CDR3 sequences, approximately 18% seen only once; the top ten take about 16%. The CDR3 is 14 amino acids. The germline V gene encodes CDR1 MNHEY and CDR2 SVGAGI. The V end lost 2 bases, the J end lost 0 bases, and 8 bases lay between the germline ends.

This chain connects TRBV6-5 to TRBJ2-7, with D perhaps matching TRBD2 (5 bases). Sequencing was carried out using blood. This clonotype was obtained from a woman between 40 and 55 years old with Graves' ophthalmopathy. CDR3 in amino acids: CASSYMSGSYEQYF. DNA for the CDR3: TGTGCCAGCAGTTACATGAGCGGCTCCTACGAGCAGTACTTC.